The next 23 T cell receptor beta chains were all read from a single sample in a study of blood T cell repertoires in COVID-19 (dated by TCRdb to 2020 to 2022). Library construction relied on the immunoSEQ multiplex PCR assay. The source is immuneACCESS, and TCRdb retained only in-frame sequences with V and J called. Part of the clones is not carried over; for the studies checked, unresolved V genes explain less than half of this, and the remainder is unexplained. This sample is represented by 300,000 or so clones; roughly 82% of them were singletons. Together, the top ten hold 1.5% to 2% of the sample. Sequencing input: peripheral blood. The source is a woman aged 45 to 65 with acute or convalescent COVID-19.

The genes are TRBV12-1 and TRBJ1-2; the tabulated D call, TRBD1, remains unverified against the DNA. TRBV12-1 counts as a pseudogene. This CDR3 spans 16 amino acids. CDR3 coding DNA: TGTGCCAGCAGCTTTGACCCTCGGGACAGACCGTATGGCTACACCTTC. This translates into CASSFDPRDRPYGYTF.

This chain uses TRBV28 with TRBJ2-7; 16 bases match TRBD2. V lost 7 bases, J lost 3 bases, and 9 bases stayed unmatched. The CDR3 is 17 amino acids. Germline V gene lookup returns CDR1 MDHEN and CDR2 SYDVKM. The CDR3 DNA reads TGTGCCAGCACCTACTCGGGACTAGCGGGAGGGAGCTACGAGCAGTACTTC. Encoded protein: CASTYSGLAGGSYEQYF.

This clone appeared a single time. The chain links TRBV6-5 to TRBJ1-2, with 8 bases identical to TRBD1. V shed 6 bases, J shed 7 bases, and the junction held 7 bases outside the gene matches. This CDR3 is built from 13 residues. Germline lookup yields CDR1 MNHEY and CDR2 SVGAGI. CDR3 amino acids: CASSGQGRGGYTF. Written as DNA, the CDR3 is TGTGCCAGCAGCGGACAGGGTAGAGGTGGCTACACCTTC.

This clone was recorded once. The chain is built from TRBV9 and TRBJ1-2; TRBD1 is a possible D gene (6 bases). This CDR3 is 15 amino acids long. Germline CDR1 and CDR2: SGDLS and YYNGEE. Trimming shortened V by 0 bases and J by 4 bases, and 13 bases separated the two germline ends. The CDR3 DNA reads as TGTGCCAGCAGCGTAGAAGGTCGGGGGGCCTATGGCTACACCTTC. It yields the protein CASSVEGRGAYGYTF.

The chain combines TRBV30 with TRBJ1-1; tentative D call: TRBD1 (6 bases). V gave up 1 base and J gave up 1 base, with 13 bases separating them. The germline V gene has CDR1 GTSNPN and CDR2 SVGIG (reference sequence). This CDR3 has 15 amino acids. The chain's CDR3 is CAWSAPTQGNTEAFF. The CDR3 DNA follows: TGTGCCTGGAGTGCTCCAACACAGGGGAACACTGAAGCTTTCTTT.

This clone was seen more than once but under ten times. The rearrangement joins TRBV27 to TRBJ2-2; TRBD2 matches 8 bases. V dropped 6 bases and J dropped 2; count of bases not matched to a gene: 5. Germline CDR1 and CDR2: MNHEY and SMNVEV (reference sequence). CDR3 length equals 15 residues. The CDR3 sequence is CASSYGTRNTGELFF. In nucleotides, the CDR3 is TGTGCCAGCAGCTATGGGACTAGAAACACCGGGGAGCTGTTTTTT.

The chain uses TRBV5-1 and TRBJ2-7, with 7 bases that match TRBD2. CDR1 SGHRS and CDR2 YFSETQ come from the germline V gene. The V and J ends lost 0 bases and 3 bases, in that order; junction bases with no gene match: 12. The CDR3 has 17 residues. CDR3 protein: CASSLGASSGPYYEQYF. CDR3 nucleotides: TGCGCCAGCAGCTTGGGGGCCTCTAGCGGACCATACTACGAGCAGTACTTC. Together with reference TRBV5-1 and TRBJ2-7, the CDR3 gives the full variable domain: KAGVTQTPRYLIKTRGQQVTLSCSPISGHRSVSWYQQTPGQGLQFLFEYFSETQRNKGNFPGRFSGRQFSNSRSEMNVSTLELGDSALYLCASSLGASSGPYYEQYFGPGTRLTVT.

The chain combines TRBV9 with TRBJ2-7; 9 positions agree with TRBD1. CDR3 length equals 15 residues. Trimming took 4 bases from V and 4 from J; bases not matched to a gene: 9. Germline V gives CDR1 SGDLS, CDR2 YYNGEE. CDR3 loop: CASSPTGGPQYEQYF. Written as DNA, the CDR3 is TGTGCCAGCAGCCCCACAGGGGGCCCCCAGTACGAGCAGTACTTC.

The chain joins TRBV9 to TRBJ2-3; 7 bases align to TRBD2. The CDR3 sequence is 16 residues long. V trimming: 4 bases; J trimming: 3 bases; junction bases outside the gene matches: 11. Germline V lookup: CDR1 SGDLS, CDR2 YYNGEE. DNA for the CDR3: TGTGCCAGCAGCCCCCTGGGAGGGCCGGGAACAGATACGCAGTATTTT. This gives the protein CASSPLGGPGTDTQYF.

This clone was counted a few times. V is TRBV5-4 and J is TRBJ2-1; 13 bases match TRBD2. The germline gives CDR1 SGHNT, CDR2 YYREEE (reference sequence). With 3 bases clipped from V and 7 bases from J, the junction kept 13 bases outside the gene matches. CDR3 length: 18 amino acids. The CDR3 sequence is CASSSGTSGNRVGNEQFF. CDR3 nucleotide sequence: TGTGCCAGCAGCTCGGGGACTAGCGGGAATCGGGTTGGGAATGAGCAGTTCTTC. The whole variable domain, filled in from reference TRBV5-4 and TRBJ2-1, reads ETGVTQSPTHLIKTRGQQVTLRCSSQSGHNTVSWYQQALGQGPQFIFQYYREEENGRGNFPPRFSGLQFPNYSSELNVNALELDDSALYLCASSSGTSGNRVGNEQFFGPGTRLTVL.

The V and J genes are TRBV11-3 and TRBJ2-1, with 8 bases identical to TRBD2. Germline trimming cut 4 bases from V and 9 bases from J; bases unmatched to any gene: 11. CDR3 length: 15 residues. Germline V gene sequence: CDR1 SGHNT, CDR2 YENEEA. The CDR3 region is CASSSRGSGMGEQFF. Written as DNA, the CDR3 is TGTGCCAGCAGCTCCCGAGGTAGCGGGATGGGTGAGCAGTTCTTC.

In this sample, this clone turned up a few times. The chain combines TRBV2 with TRBJ2-7; the match to TRBD2 covers 7 bases. Trimming cost V 7 bases and J 3 bases; bases outside gene matches: 12. The CDR3 runs 15 residues. Per germline, CDR1 SNHLY and CDR2 FYNNEI. CDR3 DNA sequence: TGTGCCAGCATCATTCGGTGGGAGGGCCGCTACGAGCAGTACTTC. Its protein product is CASIIRWEGRYEQYF.

This clone has only a few counts. This chain joins TRBV5-4 and TRBJ2-7; 9 nucleotides agree with TRBD1. The trim removed 5 bases at V and 7 bases at J, leaving 7 bases unmatched. The CDR3 has 13 amino acids. Germline V gene lookup returns CDR1 SGHNT and CDR2 YYREEE (reference sequence). The chain's CDR3 is CASSWDREREQYF. Here the CDR3 DNA reads TGTGCCAGCAGTTGGGACAGGGAAAGAGAGCAGTACTTC.

V usage is TRBV10-3 and J usage is TRBJ2-1; 10 nucleotides align to TRBD2. Trimming removed 10 bases from V and 2 bases from J; junction bases left unmatched: 8. This CDR3 comprises 15 residues. CDR1 is ENHRY and CDR2 is SYGVKD in the germline V gene. CDR3 sequence reads: CATRTSGGTYNEQFF. The CDR3 coding sequence is TGTGCCACTCGGACTAGCGGTGGCACCTACAATGAGCAGTTCTTC.

The V call is TRBV7-6, the J call TRBJ2-3; 9 positions agree with TRBD2. V lost 2 bases to trimming and J lost 0 bases; unmatched junction nucleotides: 9. CDR3 length equals 18 residues. Germline V gene sequence: CDR1 SGHVS, CDR2 FNYEAQ. The CDR3 here is CASSLPPGLARSTDTQYF. DNA for the CDR3: TGTGCCAGCAGCTTACCCCCGGGACTAGCAAGAAGCACAGATACGCAGTATTTT.

The chain carries TRBV19 and TRBJ1-1; 7 nucleotides match TRBD1. CDR3 length: 16 residues. Germline lookup yields CDR1 LNHDA and CDR2 SQIVND (reference sequence). The trim removed 6 bases at V and 1 base at J, leaving 11 bases unmatched. The CDR3, as DNA: TGTGCCAGTAGGCGTCAGTCCGGGACAGCGAACACTGAAGCTTTCTTT. Encoded protein: CASRRQSGTANTEAFF.

The V gene is TRBV18, the J gene TRBJ2-1; D remains ambiguous. CDR1 is KGHSH and CDR2 is LQKENI in the germline V gene. There are 14 residues in the CDR3. Trimming took off 6 bases at V and 7 bases at J, with 16 bases between the two ends. In DNA form, the CDR3 reads TGTGCCAGCTCCCCAGGTGGCGGCGTGAATGAGCAGTTCTTC. Its translation is CASSPGGGVNEQFF. The full variable domain, completed using reference TRBV18 and TRBJ2-1, is NAGVMQNPRHLVRRRGQEARLRCSPMKGHSHVYWYRQLPEEGLKFMVYLQKENIIDESGMPKERFSAEFPKEGPSILRIQQVVRGDSAAYFCASSPGGGVNEQFFGPGTRLTVL.

The rearrangement uses TRBV7-9 and TRBJ1-4, with D possibly being TRBD1 (5 bases). With 1 base removed from V and 0 bases from J, the gap between germline ends came to 9 bases. The CDR3 spans 16 residues. Germline V lookup: CDR1 SEHNR, CDR2 FQNEAQ (reference sequence). CDR3 in amino acids: CASSLGRAATNEKLFF. CDR3 nucleotides: TGTGCCAGCAGCTTAGGCAGGGCTGCAACTAATGAAAAACTGTTTTTT.

This chain links TRBV5-6 with TRBJ1-4; 9 bases match TRBD1. The germline V gene has CDR1 SGHDT and CDR2 YYEEEE. V lost 2 bases and J lost 7; bases outside the gene matches: 3. The CDR3 has 14 residues. This CDR3 is CASSFGQGSEKLFF. In DNA form, the CDR3 reads TGTGCCAGCAGCTTCGGACAGGGGAGTGAAAAACTGTTTTTT.

This clone was seen once. The chain carries TRBV11-3 and TRBJ2-5; tentative D call: TRBD1 (5 bases). Trimming pared 6 bases from V and 3 bases from J, leaving 11 bases between. The CDR3 length is 13 residues. From germline, CDR1 is SGHNT and CDR2 YENEEA. The CDR3: CASRGQGKETQYF. The CDR3 coding sequence is TGTGCCAGCAGGGGGCAGGGTAAAGAGACCCAGTACTTC.

The V and J genes are TRBV2 and TRBJ1-4; D is undetermined. The CDR3 consists of 11 residues. V was trimmed by 7 bases and J by 8 bases, leaving 8 bases between them. CDR1 and CDR2 from the germline V gene are SNHLY and FYNNEI. CDR3 region: CASTLVEKLFF. The CDR3 DNA sequence: TGTGCCAGCACCCTAGTGGAAAAACTGTTTTTT.

The genes are TRBV6-2 or TRBV6-3 and TRBJ2-7; D call uncertain. This CDR3 comprises 15 residues. Germline V gene data show CDR1 as MNHEY and CDR2 as SVGEGT. Trimming cost V 6 bases and J 2 bases, with 17 bases left between them. The CDR3 loop reads CASSLSQPPTYEQYF. CDR3 DNA: TGTGCCAGCAGCCTGAGCCAACCACCTACCTACGAGCAGTACTTC.

The gene calls are TRBV5-4 and TRBJ2-2, with TRBD2 matching over 8 bases. CDR1 SGHNT and CDR2 YYREEE come from the germline V gene (reference sequence). The CDR3 length is 19 residues. The J segment lost 2 bases and the V segment lost 0 bases, leaving 12 bases of the junction unmatched. CDR3 sequence reads: CASSLAPQVVAGNTGELFF. Here the CDR3 DNA reads TGTGCCAGCAGCTTGGCGCCCCAAGTGGTAGCGGGAAACACCGGGGAGCTGTTTTTT.